This T cell receptor beta chain was recorded in a study of T cell responses to AZD1222 COVID-19 vaccine. Study overall: Samples with a second dose at about 4 or about 12 weeks were pooled together.

Germline V gene data show CDR1 as KGHDR and CDR2 as SFDVKD. The length of the CDR3 is 14 residues. With 5 bases clipped from V and 4 bases from J, the junction kept 5 bases outside the gene matches. Generated by immunoSEQ multiplex PCR, the TCRdb table keeps only in-frame clones and is missing some. This sample has 130,000 to 150,000 clones; roughly 89% occur once, and the top ten carry 5%. Notes on this clone: What it binds is unknown.

General observations from the study: After two AZD1222 doses, spike-specific TCR breadth and depth rose versus day 0. Donors in the cohort were predominantly white British and more often female, and clonal diversity was possibly underestimated. Repertoire collection took place solely once the T cell response had peaked.

This receptor was obtained from an adult in good health. The specimen was peripheral blood, collected on day 0 of AZD1222 vaccination. The chain joins TRBV24-1 to TRBJ2-7; 9 nucleotides align to TRBD1. The CDR3 reads CATSGGQGDYEQYF. CDR3 coding DNA: TGTGCCACCAGTGGGGGACAGGGAGATTACGAGCAGTACTTC.